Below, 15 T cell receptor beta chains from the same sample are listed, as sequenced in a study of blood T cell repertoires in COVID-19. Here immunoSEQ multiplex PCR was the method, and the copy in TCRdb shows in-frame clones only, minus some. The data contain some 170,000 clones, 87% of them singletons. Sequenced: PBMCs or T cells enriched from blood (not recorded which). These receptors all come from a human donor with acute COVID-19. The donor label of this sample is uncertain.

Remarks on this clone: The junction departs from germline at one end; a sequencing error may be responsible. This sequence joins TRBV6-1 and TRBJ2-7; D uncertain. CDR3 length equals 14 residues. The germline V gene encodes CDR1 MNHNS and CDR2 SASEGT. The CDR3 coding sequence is TGTGCCAGCAGGGAAGGGCAGAACTCCTACGAGCAGTACTTC. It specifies CASREGQNSYEQYF.

In nucleotides, the CDR3 is TGTGCCAGTAGTATTACAGGGGGCCGTGGAGCTTTCTTT. It specifies CASSITGGRGAFF. The gene calls are TRBV19 and TRBJ1-1, with 9 bases fitting TRBD1. This CDR3 is 13 amino acids long. V trimming: 3 bases; J trimming: 10 bases; junction bases outside the gene matches: 6. Germline V lookup: CDR1 LNHDA, CDR2 SQIVND (reference sequence).

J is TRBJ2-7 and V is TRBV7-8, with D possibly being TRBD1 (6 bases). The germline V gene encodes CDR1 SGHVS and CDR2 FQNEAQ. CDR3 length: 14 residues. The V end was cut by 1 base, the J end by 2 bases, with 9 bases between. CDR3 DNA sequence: TGTGCCAGCAGCTTAGTCGGGGACACCTACGAGCAGTACTTC. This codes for CASSLVGDTYEQYF.

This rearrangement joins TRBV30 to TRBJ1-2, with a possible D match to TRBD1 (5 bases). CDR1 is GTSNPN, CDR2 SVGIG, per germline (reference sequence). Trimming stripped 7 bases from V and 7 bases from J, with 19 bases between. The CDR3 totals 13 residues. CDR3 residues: CAYRSGPDIGYTF. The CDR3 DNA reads TGTGCCTATCGGTCCGGGCCGGACATTGGCTACACCTTC.

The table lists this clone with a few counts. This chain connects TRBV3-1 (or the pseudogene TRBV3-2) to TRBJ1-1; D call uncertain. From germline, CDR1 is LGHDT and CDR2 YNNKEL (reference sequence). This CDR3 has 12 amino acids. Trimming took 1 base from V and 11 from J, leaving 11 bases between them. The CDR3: CASSQVGSSAFF. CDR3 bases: TGTGCCAGCAGCCAAGTGGGGAGCTCGGCTTTCTTT.

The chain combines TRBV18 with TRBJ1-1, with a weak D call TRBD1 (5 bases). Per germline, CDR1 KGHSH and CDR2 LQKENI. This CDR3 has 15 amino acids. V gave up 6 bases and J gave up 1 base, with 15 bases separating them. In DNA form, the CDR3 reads TGTGCCAGCTCCCACACTCCGACAGAGAACACTGAAGCTTTCTTT. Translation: CASSHTPTENTEAFF.

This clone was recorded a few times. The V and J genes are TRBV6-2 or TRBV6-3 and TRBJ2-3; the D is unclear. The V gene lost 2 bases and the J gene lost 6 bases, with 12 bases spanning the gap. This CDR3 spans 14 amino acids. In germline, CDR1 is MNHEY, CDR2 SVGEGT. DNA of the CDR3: TGTGCCAGCAGTTACGGCACCCCGTACGATACGCAGTATTTT. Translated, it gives CASSYGTPYDTQYF.

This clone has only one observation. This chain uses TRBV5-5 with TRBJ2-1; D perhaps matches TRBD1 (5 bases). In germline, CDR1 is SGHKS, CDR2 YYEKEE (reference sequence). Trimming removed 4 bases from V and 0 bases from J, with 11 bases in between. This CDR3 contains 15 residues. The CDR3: CASSVGQGSYNEQFF. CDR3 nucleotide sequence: TGTGCCAGCAGCGTTGGGCAGGGCTCCTACAATGAGCAGTTCTTC. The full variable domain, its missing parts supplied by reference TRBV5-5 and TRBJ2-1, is DAGVTQSPTHLIKTRGQQVTLRCSPISGHKSVSWYQQVLGQGPQFIFQYYEKEERGRGNFPDRFSARQFPNYSSELNVNALLLGDSALYLCASSVGQGSYNEQFFGPGTRLTVL.

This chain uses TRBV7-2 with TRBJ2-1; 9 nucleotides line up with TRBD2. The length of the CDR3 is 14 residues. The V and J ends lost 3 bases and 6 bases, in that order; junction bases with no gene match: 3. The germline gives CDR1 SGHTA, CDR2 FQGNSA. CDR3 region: CASSLASGANEQFF. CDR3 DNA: TGTGCCAGCAGCTTGGCTAGCGGGGCCAATGAGCAGTTCTTC.

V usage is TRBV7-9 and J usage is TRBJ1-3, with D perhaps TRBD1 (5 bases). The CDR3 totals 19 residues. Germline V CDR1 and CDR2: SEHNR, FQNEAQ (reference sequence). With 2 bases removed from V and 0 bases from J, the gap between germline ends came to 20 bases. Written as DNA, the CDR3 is TGTGCCAGCAGCTTAAGAATTGCGAACAGGCCTCACTCTGGAAACACCATATATTTT. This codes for CASSLRIANRPHSGNTIYF.

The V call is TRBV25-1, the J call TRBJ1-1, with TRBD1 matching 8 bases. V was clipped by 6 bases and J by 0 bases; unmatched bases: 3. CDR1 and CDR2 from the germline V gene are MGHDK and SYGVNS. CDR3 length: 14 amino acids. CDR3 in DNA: TGTGCCAGCAGAGGGACAGGACTGAACACTGAAGCTTTCTTT. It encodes CASRGTGLNTEAFF.

CDR3 nucleotide sequence: TGTGCCAGCAGAGGGCTAGCGGTTTTAGAGACCCAGTACTTC. This translates into CASRGLAVLETQYF. This sequence joins TRBV2 and TRBJ2-5; 7 bases line up with TRBD2. Germline assignment: CDR1 SNHLY and CDR2 FYNNEI. With 6 bases clipped from V and 4 bases from J, the junction kept 8 bases outside the gene matches. This CDR3 is 14 amino acids long.

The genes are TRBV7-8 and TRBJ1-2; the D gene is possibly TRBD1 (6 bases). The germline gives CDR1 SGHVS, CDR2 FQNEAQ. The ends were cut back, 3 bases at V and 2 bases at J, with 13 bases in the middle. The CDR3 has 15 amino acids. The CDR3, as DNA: TGTGCCAGCAGCTTGGACAGCCTGCTAAACTATGGCTACACCTTC. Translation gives CASSLDSLLNYGYTF.

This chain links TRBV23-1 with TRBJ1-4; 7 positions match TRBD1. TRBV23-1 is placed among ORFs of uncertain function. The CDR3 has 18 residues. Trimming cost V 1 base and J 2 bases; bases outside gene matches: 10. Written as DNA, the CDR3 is TGCGCCAGCAGTCAATTAGGTCGACAGGGTTTGACTAATGAAAAACTGTTTTTT. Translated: CASSQLGRQGLTNEKLFF.

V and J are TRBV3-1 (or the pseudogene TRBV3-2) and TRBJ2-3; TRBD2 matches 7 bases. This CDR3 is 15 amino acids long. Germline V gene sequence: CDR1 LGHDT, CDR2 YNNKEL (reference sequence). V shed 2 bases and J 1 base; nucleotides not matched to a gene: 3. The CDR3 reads CASSQSGRGTDTQYF. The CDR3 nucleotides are TGTGCCAGCAGCCAAAGTGGGAGGGGCACAGATACGCAGTATTTT.